This T cell receptor beta chain was documented in a study of CD8+ T cells in alopecia areata (dated by TCRdb to 2017 to 2018). Context from the whole study: The treated patients, all with moderate-to-severe alopecia areata, were enrolled in an open-label pilot trial of oral tofacitinib given at 5 to 10 mg twice daily. Patients stayed on tofacitinib for 6 to 18 months and then had 6 months of follow-up off drug so that delayed response and recurrence could be assessed. To study T cell clonal expansion in alopecia areata, the researchers applied high-throughput TCRbeta sequencing to both the C3H/HeJ mouse model and human patients. Human TCRbeta sequencing covered scalp tissue and sorted CD4+ and CD8+ peripheral blood T cells from patchy and totalis/universalis alopecia areata patients and healthy controls. Biopsies were taken from tofacitinib-treated patients at baseline and at 4 and 24 weeks of treatment, and a later scalp biopsy was taken in several of the tofacitinib-treated patients. Scalp clonality was compared across normal scalp (n=4), patchy alopecia areata scalp (n=8), and alopecia totalis/universalis scalp (n=8). The RNA source kit depended on sample type: the PAXgene miRNA kit for fixed scalp, the miRNeasy kit for PBMCs, and the RNeasy kit for mouse skin. immunoSEQ multiplex PCR using 35 Vbeta forward primers and 13 Jbeta reverse primers was used to amplify TCRbeta CDR3 regions.

The meaning of the sample's time point label: baseline before oral tofacitinib. Lesional scalp punch biopsies and peripheral blood were obtained from alopecia areata patients. After PBMCs were isolated by density centrifugation and stained for CD3, CD4 and CD8, a FACSAria was used to sort CD4+ and CD8+ T cells. From a lookup of the germline V gene (reference sequence), CDR1 and CDR2 are SEHNR and FQNEAQ. The junction shows trimming of 2 bases on V and 4 bases on J, plus 9 bases between the germline ends. Its CDR3 holds 13 amino acids, cysteine through phenylalanine. The kept DNA is CDR3 alone, 39 bases in frame from the first base. Points the paper makes about the study in general: Resident alphabeta T cells in normal human skin are also sequenced, complicating scalp TCR repertoire analysis, unlike mouse skin dominated by gammadelta T cells. Higher clonality and more expanded CD8+ clones were observed in lesional scalp than in normal scalp, particularly in alopecia totalis/universalis, a finding suggestive of antigenic drive. Shared TCR sequences between patients were less evident than in mice, which may be partly attributable to HLA diversity in the patient population.

Remarks on this clone: Its antigen is not yet known. Per-nucleotide qualities are absent, and no much larger clonotype sits a single base away.

Library creation used the immunoSEQ multiplex PCR assay. To provide template for TCR sequencing, every sample had RNA extracted and reverse transcribed into cDNA. SuperScript III was used to make first-strand cDNA, primed with a 2:1 mix of oligo-dT and random hexamers. A synthetic immune receptor repertoire was used to assess amplification bias, and residual bias was removed computationally. From the authors' description of their analysis: Raw reads were preprocessed to remove errors, and CDR3 was defined by IMGT conventions from the conserved cysteine to phenylalanine. Clonality was calculated as 1 minus Shannon entropy normalized by log2 of the number of productive unique TCRs. Whether scalp clones were CD4 or CD8 was inferred by matching scalp TCRbeta sequences against CD4 and CD8 repertoires sorted from blood. TCRdb took this table from immuneACCESS and kept in-frame rearrangements with V and J called. Such tables lack part of the clones; where checked against another copy, unresolved V genes explain under half of the gap, and the rest is unexplained. Clonal size and the V and J genes are those of that table, whereas D and trimming came from the DNA. Present in this sample are under 70,000 clones, about 96% of which were seen just once. Of the sample, 20% to 30% falls within the top ten clones.

This receptor was taken from a human donor with alopecia areata. Recombination connected TRBV7-9 to TRBJ2-7; the D gene is not confidently resolved. The material sequenced was CD8+ T cells sorted from blood, taken at week 0. Here is the DNA: TGTGCCAGCAGCTTATCGGGCCGGTACGAGCAGTACTTC. Translated, this gives CASSLSGRYEQYF. When the CDR3 is completed using the reference TRBV7-9 and TRBJ2-7 genes on either side, the full variable domain is DTGVSQNPRHKITKRGQNVTFRCDPISEHNRLYWYRQTLGQGPEFLTYFQNEAQLEKSRLLSDRFSAERPKGSFSTLEIQRTEQGDSAMYLCASSLSGRYEQYFGPGTRLTVT.